The clone carrying this TCR beta chain has a count of ten or more. The data belong to a study of T-cell reconstitution after alpha-beta-depleted transplantation in children. Unique molecular identifiers featured in how the TCRbeta library was prepared. TCRdb redid the calling of the PCR reads with MiXCR, one entry per CDR3 protein. The sample carries about 200,000 distinct CDR3 sequences, 14% to 15% recorded once. Germline V gene lookup returns CDR1 DFQATT and CDR2 SNEGSKA (reference sequence). Trimming took off 5 bases at V and 3 bases at J, with 16 bases between the two ends. The CDR3 is 15 amino acids.

The source material was PBMCs from the stem cell graft donor, sampled from the stem cell graft. This clonotype was obtained from a human donor who donated a stem cell graft to a child with acute lymphoblastic leukemia. The chain links TRBV20-1 to TRBJ1-4; a weak D match, TRBD1 (5 bases). For the CDR3, the DNA is TGCAGTGCTGAACCATTGGGCAGGGCTAATGAAAAACTGTTTTTT. Residues: CSAEPLGRANEKLFF.